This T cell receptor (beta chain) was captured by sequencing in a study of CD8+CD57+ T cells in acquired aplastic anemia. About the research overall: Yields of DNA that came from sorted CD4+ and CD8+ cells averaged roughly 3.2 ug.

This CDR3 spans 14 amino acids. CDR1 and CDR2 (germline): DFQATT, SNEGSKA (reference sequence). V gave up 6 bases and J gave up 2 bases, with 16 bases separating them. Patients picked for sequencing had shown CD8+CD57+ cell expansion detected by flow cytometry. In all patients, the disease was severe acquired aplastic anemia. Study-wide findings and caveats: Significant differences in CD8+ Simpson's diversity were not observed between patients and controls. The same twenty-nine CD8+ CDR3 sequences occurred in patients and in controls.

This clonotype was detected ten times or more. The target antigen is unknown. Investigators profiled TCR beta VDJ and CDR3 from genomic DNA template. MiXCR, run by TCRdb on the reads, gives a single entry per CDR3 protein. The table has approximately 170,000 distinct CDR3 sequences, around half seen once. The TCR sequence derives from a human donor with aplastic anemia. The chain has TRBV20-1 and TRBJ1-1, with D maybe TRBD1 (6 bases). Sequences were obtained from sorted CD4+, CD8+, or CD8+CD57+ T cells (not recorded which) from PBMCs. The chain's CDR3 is CSAYHRVGNTEAFF. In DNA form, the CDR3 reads TGCAGTGCCTACCACAGGGTGGGTAACACTGAAGCTTTCTTT.